One TCR beta chain is described in this entry. The V gene's germline CDR1 is SGHNT and CDR2 YYREEE (reference sequence). The V end lost 4 bases, the J end lost 4 bases, and 15 bases lay between the germline ends. CDR3 length: 15 amino acids. The data derive from a study of blood T cell repertoires in COVID-19. Clones were read by immunoSEQ multiplex PCR, and TCRdb kept only the in-frame ones, dropping some. This sample yields about 69,000 clones, of which roughly 79% are seen a single time; approximately 50% belongs to the top ten. Sequenced sample: peripheral blood. The chain recombines TRBV5-4 with TRBJ1-5; tentatively, D is TRBD1 (5 bases). The TCR sequence derives from a human donor in a cohort sampled during active COVID-19. In nucleotides, the CDR3 is TGTGCCAGCAGCCTGGACGGACGGGGGAATCAGCCCCAGCATTTT. Translating it yields CASSLDGRGNQPQHF.